One and the same sample provided the 20 T cell receptor beta chains below, sequenced in a study of cytomegalovirus exposure and HLA in healthy donors. Amplification used 60 Vbeta primers and 13 Jbeta primers. Assay used: immunoSEQ multiplex PCR; TCRdb lists only in-frame clones, some missing. Of 200,000 to 250,000 clones in the sample, 75% to 90% were seen once. Sample: PBMCs. Every receptor here comes from a woman between 18 and 29 years old in good health and CMV-seronegative.

A single count supports this clone. The chain carries TRBV4-2 and TRBJ2-3, with TRBD2 identical over 10 bases. The CDR3 runs to 15 residues. The germline gives CDR1 LGHNA, CDR2 YNFKEQ. The ends lost 4 bases at V and 0 bases at J; junction bases unmatched: 1. The CDR3 sequence: CASSLTSGSTDTQYF. In nucleotides, the CDR3 is TGTGCCAGCAGCCTGACTAGCGGGAGCACAGATACGCAGTATTTT.

This clone was found a few times. The chain recombines TRBV2 with TRBJ2-1; TRBD2 matches at 11 bases. This CDR3 is built from 13 residues. Trimming took 6 bases from V and 9 from J; bases not matched to a gene: 4. Germline lookup yields CDR1 SNHLY and CDR2 FYNNEI. CDR3 in amino acids: CASRTGTSGEQFF. In nucleotides, the CDR3 is TGTGCCAGCAGGACTGGGACTAGCGGTGAGCAGTTCTTC.

This rearrangement joins TRBV7-8 to TRBJ1-5; the D gene is possibly TRBD1 (6 bases). The CDR3 runs 15 residues. CDR1 and CDR2 (germline): SGHVS, FQNEAQ. The V and J ends lost 4 bases and 5 bases respectively, with 15 bases between them. CDR3 DNA: TGTGCCAGCAGCTCGCAGACAGGAAGGGATCAGCCCCAGCATTTT. This gives the protein CASSSQTGRDQPQHF.

This chain joins TRBV5-1 and TRBJ2-2; D is undetermined. Trimming removed 2 bases from V and 7 bases from J, with 3 bases in between. CDR1 and CDR2 (germline): SGHRS, YFSETQ. The CDR3 is made up of 11 amino acids. The CDR3 nucleotides are TGCGCCAGCAGCTTTAGCGGGGAGCTGTTTTTT. Its translation: CASSFSGELFF.

The chain employs TRBV9 and TRBJ2-7; 7 nucleotides agree with TRBD1. This CDR3 comprises 13 residues. The V gene's germline CDR1 is SGDLS and CDR2 YYNGEE. V lost 9 bases and J lost 3; bases outside the gene matches: 9. The chain's CDR3 is CATQQGRIYEQYF. The CDR3 nucleotides read TGTGCCACCCAACAGGGGCGAATCTACGAGCAGTACTTC. Full variable domain (rest looked up from reference TRBV9 and TRBJ2-7): DSGVTQTPKHLITATGQRVTLRCSPRSGDLSVYWYQQSLDQGLQFLIQYYNGEERAKGNILERFSAQQFPDLHSELNLSSLELGDSALYFCATQQGRIYEQYFGPGTRLTVT.

Here the CDR3 reads CASSLEGLAGGELFF. The CDR3 DNA follows: TGCGCCAGCAGCTTGGAGGGACTAGCGGGCGGGGAGCTGTTTTTT. This chain joins TRBV5-1 and TRBJ2-2; 12 positions agree with TRBD2. Germline V gene data show CDR1 as SGHRS and CDR2 as YFSETQ. J gave up 7 bases and V 0 bases, and 1 base lay outside the gene matches. This CDR3 has 15 residues.

This rearrangement joins TRBV27 to TRBJ1-2, with D possibly matching TRBD1 (5 bases). Germline V gene lookup returns CDR1 MNHEY and CDR2 SMNVEV (reference sequence). This CDR3 comprises 13 residues. Deletions cut 4 bases from V and 10 bases from J, with 16 bases between. For the CDR3, the DNA is TGTGCCAGCAGTTGGGGCCGGTGGTTTGTCTACACCTTC. Translated: CASSWGRWFVYTF.

The J gene is TRBJ1-6, the V gene TRBV7-6; D call uncertain. V lost 1 base to trimming and J lost 7 bases, with 8 bases between them. Germline loops: CDR1 SGHVS, CDR2 FNYEAQ. The CDR3 runs 14 residues. The CDR3 loop reads CASSLELINSPLHF. In DNA form, the CDR3 reads TGTGCCAGCAGCTTAGAGCTTATAAATTCACCCCTCCACTTT.

The V call is TRBV10-2, the J call TRBJ2-1, with TRBD1 identical over 7 bases. V shed 6 bases and J 3 bases; nucleotides not matched to a gene: 5. CDR1 and CDR2 from the germline V gene are WSHSY and SAAADI. The CDR3 length is 14 residues. CDR3 protein: CASRQGLFYNEQFF. The CDR3 DNA is TGCGCCAGCAGACAGGGGCTTTTCTACAATGAGCAGTTCTTC.

This chain uses TRBV10-1 with TRBJ1-1; 7 bases map to TRBD1. Germline CDR1 WNHNN, CDR2 SYGVQD (reference sequence). The CDR3 loop spans 14 amino acids. Trimming removed 7 bases from V and 0 bases from J; junction bases left unmatched: 5. CDR3 sequence: CASKLQGLNTEAFF. The CDR3 region has the DNA TGCGCCAGCAAATTACAGGGGTTGAACACTGAAGCTTTCTTT.

The V gene is TRBV5-4, the J gene TRBJ1-2; 8 bases are a match to TRBD1. This CDR3 is built from 13 residues. Germline lookup yields CDR1 SGHNT and CDR2 YYREEE (reference sequence). V was pared by 4 bases and J by 2 bases, with 1 base of the junction left unmatched. CDR3 coding DNA: TGTGCCAGCAGCGGACAGGGCAACTATGGCTACACCTTC. Encoded protein: CASSGQGNYGYTF.

This clone came up once. The CDR3 here is CASSSGQGASHTIYF. The CDR3 DNA sequence: TGTGCCAGCAGCTCCGGACAGGGGGCGTCGCACACCATATATTTT. V usage is TRBV9 and J usage is TRBJ1-3, with 11 bases fitting TRBD1. This CDR3 is built from 15 residues. Germline V gene lookup returns CDR1 SGDLS and CDR2 YYNGEE. V trimming: 4 bases; J trimming: 8 bases; junction bases outside the gene matches: 8. Variable domain in full (rest from reference TRBV9 and TRBJ1-3): DSGVTQTPKHLITATGQRVTLRCSPRSGDLSVYWYQQSLDQGLQFLIQYYNGEERAKGNILERFSAQQFPDLHSELNLSSLELGDSALYFCASSSGQGASHTIYFGEGSWLTVV.

The rearrangement joins TRBV4-3 to TRBJ1-2; D gene uncertain. The CDR3 is 15 residues long. Per germline, CDR1 LGHNA and CDR2 YSLEER. V shed 1 base and J shed 2 bases, with 11 bases lying between them. In DNA, the CDR3 is TGCGCCAGCAGCCAAGCGGTTCTAGCAAACTATGGCTACACCTTC. Translation gives CASSQAVLANYGYTF.

The CDR3 spells CASSLWGELNTEAFF. As DNA, the CDR3 is TGTGCCAGCAGTTTGTGGGGGGAGTTAAACACTGAAGCTTTCTTT. This chain joins TRBV27 and TRBJ1-1, with D tentatively TRBD1 (5 bases). The CDR3 covers 15 residues. Germline values: CDR1 MNHEY, CDR2 SMNVEV (reference sequence). V was shortened by 3 bases and J by 2 bases, with 13 bases between the two germline ends.

The chain carries TRBV11-3 and TRBJ2-5; D call uncertain. The CDR3 loop spans 16 amino acids. Germline lookup yields CDR1 SGHNT and CDR2 YENEEA. Trimming stripped 0 bases from V and 5 bases from J, with 16 bases between. For the CDR3, the DNA is TGTGCCAGCAGCTTAGATCGTGTCAGAAACGGGGAGACCCAGTACTTC. The encoded protein is CASSLDRVRNGETQYF. Full variable domain (remainder filled in from reference TRBV11-3 and TRBJ2-5): EAGVVQSPRYKIIEKKQPVAFWCNPISGHNTLYWYLQNLGQGPELLIRYENEEAVDDSQLPKDRFSAERLKGVDSTLKIQPAELGDSAVYLCASSLDRVRNGETQYFGPGTRLLVL.

This clone was seen only once. The J gene is TRBJ1-2, the V gene TRBV11-3; weak D call: TRBD1 (5 bases). The CDR3 length is 14 residues. V dropped 5 bases and J dropped 5 bases, with 15 bases sitting between them. Looked up from germline, CDR1 is SGHNT and CDR2 is YENEEA. This chain's CDR3 is CASSPLTDTYGYTF. In nucleotides, the CDR3 is TGTGCCAGCAGCCCCTTGACAGATACATATGGCTACACCTTC.

The chain has TRBV11-2 and TRBJ1-5; D not resolved. This CDR3 has 17 residues. Germline CDR1 and CDR2: SGHAT and FQNNGV. V lost 7 bases and J 5 bases, leaving 24 bases between the germline ends. The DNA for the CDR3 is TGTGCCAGCATGCCTGGTCGGGGAGGGTTAGCCCATCAGCCCCAGCATTTT. Amino acids: CASMPGRGGLAHQPQHF.

The chain employs TRBV19 and TRBJ1-2; TRBD1 agrees at 7 bases. The CDR3 totals 14 residues. CDR1 and CDR2 (germline): LNHDA, SQIVND (reference sequence). The J segment lost 7 bases and the V segment lost 3 bases, leaving 8 bases of the junction unmatched. The CDR3: CASSMNQYRGGYTF. The CDR3 region has the DNA TGTGCCAGTAGTATGAATCAATACAGGGGTGGCTACACCTTC. Full variable domain (rest looked up from reference TRBV19 and TRBJ1-2): DGGITQSPKYLFRKEGQNVTLSCEQNLNHDAMYWYRQDPGQGLRLIYYSQIVNDFQKGDIAEGYSVSREKKESFPLTVTSAQKNPTAFYLCASSMNQYRGGYTFGSGTRLTVV.

The chain employs TRBV27 and TRBJ2-7, with TRBD2 matching over 7 bases. In germline, CDR1 is MNHEY, CDR2 SMNVEV (reference sequence). The length of the CDR3 is 17 residues. V shed 6 bases and J 1 base; nucleotides not matched to a gene: 15. DNA for the CDR3: TGTGCCAGCAGACGAACCGGGAGGCCAGGCCCATCCTACGAGCAGTACTTC. It yields the protein CASRRTGRPGPSYEQYF.

The chain uses TRBV28 and TRBJ2-3; D may be TRBD2 (6 bases). This CDR3 has 14 residues. Germline CDR1 reads MDHEN; CDR2 reads SYDVKM. Between the trimmed V and J ends, which lost 8 bases and 1 base, there was a span of 13 bases. CDR3 sequence (DNA): TGTGCCAGCCGGGAGCGTCGTGGCACAGATACGCAGTATTTT. This translates into CASRERRGTDTQYF. The full variable domain, with the rest looked up from reference TRBV28 and TRBJ2-3, is DVKVTQSSRYLVKRTGEKVFLECVQDMDHENMFWYRQDPGLGLRLIYFSYDVKMKEKGDIPEGYSVSREKKERFSLILESASTNQTSMYLCASRERRGTDTQYFGPGTRLTVL.